This T cell receptor (beta chain) was identified in a study of T cell responses to AZD1222 COVID-19 vaccine. Study context: Analyses pooled second doses at about 4 or about 12 weeks. Broader study findings: There were repertoire samples only from the period after the peak T cell response. Rises in breadth and depth of Spike-specific TCRs came after two AZD1222 doses.

Worth noting for this clone: What it recognizes is unknown.

Measured with immunoSEQ multiplex PCR; TCRdb has only the in-frame clones, and not every one. This sample has around 100,000 clones, with about 87% found just once. Trimming took off 5 bases at V and 7 bases at J, with 12 bases between the two ends. The CDR3 spans 12 residues. Germline assignment: CDR1 SGHTA and CDR2 FQGNSA. The material sequenced was peripheral blood, taken on day 0 of AZD1222 vaccination. The chain combines TRBV7-2 with TRBJ2-7, with a possible D match to TRBD2 (5 bases). The source is an adult in good health. CDR3 sequence reads: CASSAGIIEQYF. The CDR3, as DNA: TGTGCCAGCAGCGCCGGGATCATTGAGCAGTACTTC.